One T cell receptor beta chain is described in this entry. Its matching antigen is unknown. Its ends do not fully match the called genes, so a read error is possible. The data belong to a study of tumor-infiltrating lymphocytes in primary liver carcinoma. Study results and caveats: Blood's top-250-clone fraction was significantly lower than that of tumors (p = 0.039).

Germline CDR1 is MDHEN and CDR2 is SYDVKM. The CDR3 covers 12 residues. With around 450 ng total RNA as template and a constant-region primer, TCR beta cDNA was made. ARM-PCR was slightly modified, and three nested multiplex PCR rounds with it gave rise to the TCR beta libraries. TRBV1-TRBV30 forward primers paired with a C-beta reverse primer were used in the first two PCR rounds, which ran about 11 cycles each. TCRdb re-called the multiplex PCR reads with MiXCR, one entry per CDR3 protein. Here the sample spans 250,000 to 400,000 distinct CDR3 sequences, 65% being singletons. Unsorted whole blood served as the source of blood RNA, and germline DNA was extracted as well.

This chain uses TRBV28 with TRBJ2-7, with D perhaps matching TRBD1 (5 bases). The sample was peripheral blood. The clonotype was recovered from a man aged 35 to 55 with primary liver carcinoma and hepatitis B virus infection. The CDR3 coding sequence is TGTGACAGCAGTCCCGCAGGGCGATGGCAGTACTTC. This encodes CDSSPAGRWQYF. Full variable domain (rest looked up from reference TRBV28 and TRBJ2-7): DVKVTQSSRYLVKRTGEKVFLECVQDMDHENMFWYRQDPGLGLRLIYFSYDVKMKEKGDIPEGYSVSREKKERFSLILESASTNQTSMYLCDSSPAGRWQYFGPGTRLTVT.